This TCR beta chain was documented in a study of cytomegalovirus exposure and HLA in healthy donors. Overall study context: One earlier analysis, a look at some 180 million T cells, found more than 100 million unique TCR beta sequences. Of all 400 or so donors who were genotyped, 75% to 90% belonged to the Caucasian-associated ancestry cluster.

CDR1 and CDR2 (germline): MDHEN, SYDVKM. The V gene end was trimmed by 2 bases and the J gene end by 4 bases; junction bases not matched to a gene: 8. This CDR3 comprises 16 residues. This clone has only a few counts. What it binds is unknown. Study-level points and caveats: Most TCR sequences proved rare, with some public TCRs found in many donors. The availability of immune exposure information extended only to CMV serostatus.

13 Jbeta primers and 60 Vbeta primers were used for the PCR. Data came from immunoSEQ multiplex PCR; TCRdb stores just in-frame clones and leaves some out. The data hold some 71,000 clones, with around three quarters observed a single time. The sequenced sample was PBMCs. The chain recombines TRBV28 with TRBJ1-3; 7 nucleotides align to TRBD1. This TCR came from a woman between 45 and 65 years old in good health and CMV-seropositive. CDR3 DNA: TGTGCCAGCAGTTTAGAGGCCAGGGGGACCGGAAACACCATATATTTT. This sequence encodes CASSLEARGTGNTIYF.